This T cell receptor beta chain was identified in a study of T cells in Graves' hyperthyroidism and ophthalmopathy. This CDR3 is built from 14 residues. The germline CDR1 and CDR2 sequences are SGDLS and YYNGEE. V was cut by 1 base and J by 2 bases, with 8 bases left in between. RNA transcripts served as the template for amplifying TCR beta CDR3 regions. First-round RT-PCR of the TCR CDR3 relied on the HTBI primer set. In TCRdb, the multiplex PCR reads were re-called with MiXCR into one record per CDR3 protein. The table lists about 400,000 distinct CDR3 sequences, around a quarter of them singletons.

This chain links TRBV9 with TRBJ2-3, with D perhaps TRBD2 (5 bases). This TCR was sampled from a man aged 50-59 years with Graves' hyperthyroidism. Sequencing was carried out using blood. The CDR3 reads CASSVTGDTDTQYF. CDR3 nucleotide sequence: TGTGCCAGCAGCGTAACCGGGGACACAGATACGCAGTATTTT.